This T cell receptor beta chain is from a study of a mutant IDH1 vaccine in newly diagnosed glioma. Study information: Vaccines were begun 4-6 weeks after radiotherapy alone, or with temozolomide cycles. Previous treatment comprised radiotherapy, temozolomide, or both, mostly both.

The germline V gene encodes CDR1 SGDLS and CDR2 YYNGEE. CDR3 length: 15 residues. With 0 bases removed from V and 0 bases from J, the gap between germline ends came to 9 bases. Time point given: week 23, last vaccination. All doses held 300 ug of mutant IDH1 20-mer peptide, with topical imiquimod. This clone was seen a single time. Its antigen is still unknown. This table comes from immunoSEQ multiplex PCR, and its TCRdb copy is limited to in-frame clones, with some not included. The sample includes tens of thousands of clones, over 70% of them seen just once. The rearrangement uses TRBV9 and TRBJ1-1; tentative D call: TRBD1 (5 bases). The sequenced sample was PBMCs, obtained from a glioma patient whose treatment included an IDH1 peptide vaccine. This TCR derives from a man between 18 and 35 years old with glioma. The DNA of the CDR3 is TGTGCCAGCAGCGTAGTTGACAGTTTGAACACTGAAGCTTTCTTT. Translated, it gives CASSVVDSLNTEAFF.